The rows below give T cell receptor beta chains drawn from one sample of a study of cytomegalovirus exposure and HLA in healthy donors. Assay: immunoSEQ multiplex PCR; the TCRdb copy retains only in-frame clones and omits some. This repertoire shows 150,000 to 200,000 clones, about three quarters found once; its top ten account for approximately 0.89%. The sample taken for sequencing was PBMCs. The source is a woman between 50 and 59 years old in good health and CMV-seropositive. The CDR3 runs from the conserved cysteine through the conserved F or W. D genes are given only for firm matches. Size is omitted from some rows. Given values are once, few, many or a class for expanded clones.

abundance,v_gene,d_gene,j_gene,len,CDR3nt,CDR3aa
.,TRBV5-3,.,TRBJ2-3,18,TGTGCCAGAAGCTTGGCCGGTTTCCCCCACCTAAGCACAGATACGCAGTATTTT,CARSLAGFPHLSTDTQYF
few,TRBV9,TRBD2,TRBJ2-3,19,TGTGCCAGTTCCCACGGGACTAGCGGGCCCGGGGGGGGCACAGATACGCAGTATTTT,CASSHGTSGPGGGTDTQYF
.,TRBV2,.,TRBJ2-3,18,TGTGCCAGCAGTGCTCTCCTCAACTCGCTGGGTGGAGCAGATACGCAGTATTTT,CASSALLNSLGGADTQYF
.,TRBV4-1,TRBD2,TRBJ2-1,16,TGCGCCAGCAGCCAAGTGGGGCGGGAGGTCTCGAATGAGCAGTTCTTC,CASSQVGREVSNEQFF
.,TRBV9,TRBD1,TRBJ2-7,15,TGTGCCAGCAGTGTGACAGGGGCCTTGTCCTACGAGCAGTACTTC,CASSVTGALSYEQYF
.,TRBV4-2,.,TRBJ1-2,15,TGTGCCAGCAGCCAAGAGGGGCAGGGAATCTATGGCTACACCTTC,CASSQEGQGIYGYTF
.,TRBV11-2,TRBD2,TRBJ2-5,12,TGTGCCACAGCGGGAGGGCAAGAGACCCAGTACTTC,CATAGGQETQYF
once,TRBV5-7,.,TRBJ2-2,17,TGTGCCAGCAGCTTGAACTATGGACAGTATCACACCGGGGAGCTGTTTTTT,CASSLNYGQYHTGELFF
.,TRBV2,TRBD2,TRBJ2-5,18,TGTGCCAGCCGCGGCGGGTTAGCGGGGGGGTGGGGCCAAGAGACCCAGTACTTC,CASRGGLAGGWGQETQYF
.,TRBV4-1,.,TRBJ1-4,13,TGCGCCAGCAGCCCCCCCCCTGATGAAAAACTGTTTTTT,CASSPPPDEKLFF
once,TRBV2,.,TRBJ1-3,15,TGTGCCAGCACCCTTTCGGGGGGCTCTGGAAACACCATATATTTT,CASTLSGGSGNTIYF
.,TRBV7-2,.,TRBJ2-7,13,TGTGCCAGCAGCCGCGAGCGGATCTACGAGCAGTACTTC,CASSRERIYEQYF
.,TRBV7-2,.,TRBJ1-2,14,TGTGCCAGCAGCTCAGACAGGCAGCAATATGGCTACACCTTC,CASSSDRQQYGYTF
.,TRBV28,TRBD1,TRBJ1-5,16,TGTGCCAGCAGTTCACTCGGGACAGGGATGGCTCAGCCCCAGCATTTT,CASSSLGTGMAQPQHF